The 10 T cell receptor beta chains below all came from one sample that was sequenced in a study of T-cell memory formation after mild COVID-19. TCRdb itself ran the 5' RACE reads through MiXCR, one entry per CDR3 protein. The sample contains some 350,000 distinct CDR3 sequences, 15% of which appear only once. Sequenced sample: PBMCs or a T cell subset sorted from them (not recorded which). The receptors shown here come from a man between 18 and 29 years old who had mild COVID-19 (a few samples of this study predate the infection). Cell type and time point are not known.

This clonotype came up a few times. This sequence joins TRBV5-1 and TRBJ1-1; D not resolved. This CDR3 is 14 amino acids long. The V end lost 4 bases, the J end lost 1 base, and 11 bases lay between the germline ends. Germline V CDR1 and CDR2: SGHRS, YFSETQ. The CDR3 region is CASSVLPTNTEAFF. DNA of the CDR3: TGCGCCAGCAGCGTTTTGCCTACGAACACTGAAGCTTTCTTT.

This chain connects TRBV5-6 to TRBJ2-5, with TRBD2 as a possible D gene (6 bases). The CDR3 covers 12 residues. The V and J ends lost 3 bases and 7 bases respectively, with 10 bases between them. Germline V gene sequence: CDR1 SGHDT, CDR2 YYEEEE. CDR3 nucleotide sequence: TGTGCCAGCAGCTCGCGGGACTGGACCCAGTACTTC. It specifies CASSSRDWTQYF.

This clonotype was seen only a few times. DNA for the CDR3: TGTGCCAGCAGTTACGCGGGGGCCACCTACGAGCAGTACGTC. This encodes CASSYAGATYEQYV. The chain is built from TRBV6-2 or TRBV6-3 and TRBJ2-7; tentatively, D is TRBD2 (7 bases). This CDR3 has 14 residues. Germline V lookup: CDR1 MNHEY, CDR2 SVGEGT. Trimming removed 2 bases at V and 2 bases at J, with 10 bases between.

This rearrangement joins TRBV14 to TRBJ2-2; 8 bases agree with TRBD2. Germline values: CDR1 SGHDN, CDR2 FVKESK. V shed 3 bases and J 2 bases; nucleotides not matched to a gene: 5. The CDR3 consists of 16 residues. The CDR3 nucleotides read TGTGCCAGCAGCCAGCTTAGCGGGGTAAACACCGGGGAGCTGTTTTTT. Protein sequence: CASSQLSGVNTGELFF.

This clonotype was observed a handful of times. This sequence joins TRBV20-1 and TRBJ2-7, with 8 bases that match TRBD1. Germline V gene lookup returns CDR1 DFQATT and CDR2 SNEGSKA (reference sequence). The CDR3 sequence is 13 residues long. V was pared by 2 bases and J by 6 bases, with 6 bases of the junction left unmatched. CDR3 nucleotide sequence: TGCAGTGCTAGACCCCGGGACAGGTTCGAGCAGTACTTC. Its protein is CSARPRDRFEQYF.

This chain uses TRBV4-1 with TRBJ2-3; D is unclear. The CDR3 is 13 residues long. Trimming stripped 2 bases from V and 2 bases from J, with 5 bases between. Germline CDR1 MGHRA, CDR2 YSYEKL. The CDR3 region is CASSQRPTDTQYF. Written as DNA, the CDR3 is TGCGCCAGCAGCCAACGACCCACAGATACGCAGTATTTT.

This clonotype occurred a few times. This rearrangement joins TRBV6-2 or TRBV6-3 to TRBJ2-3; a weak D match, TRBD1 (5 bases). Trimming left V 5 bases short and J 2 bases short, with 14 bases between. The length of the CDR3 is 15 residues. Germline V gene data show CDR1 as MNHEY and CDR2 as SVGEGT. For the CDR3, the DNA is TGTGCCAGCAGTCGACAGAGTACTCCCACAGATACGCAGTATTTT. Its translation: CASSRQSTPTDTQYF.

This sequence joins TRBV2 and TRBJ2-7; D might be TRBD1 (6 bases). The germline gives CDR1 SNHLY, CDR2 FYNNEI. V shed 8 bases and J shed 2 bases, with 16 bases lying between them. The CDR3 covers 14 residues. The CDR3 coding sequence is TGTGCCAGCGGGGGACACCCGGTAGCCTACGAGCAGTACTTC. Protein: CASGGHPVAYEQYF.

The chain carries TRBV7-9 and TRBJ1-4; no reliable D call. The V gene lost 5 bases and the J gene lost 7 bases, with 5 bases spanning the gap. Germline V gene sequence: CDR1 SEHNR, CDR2 FQNEAQ (reference sequence). This CDR3 spans 11 amino acids. CDR3 residues: CASSPVEKLFF. CDR3 sequence (DNA): TGTGCCAGCAGCCCGGTTGAAAAACTGTTTTTT.

The rearrangement uses TRBV7-9 and TRBJ1-1, with D perhaps TRBD1 (6 bases). Germline-derived CDR1 and CDR2 are SEHNR and FQNEAQ (reference sequence). The CDR3 runs 21 residues. The V and J ends lost 1 base and 1 base respectively, with 28 bases between them. For the CDR3, the DNA is TGTGCCAGCAGCTTAGTATCCTGGGGTGGGGGCCAAACAAAGTGGAACACTGAAGCTTTCTTT. Amino acids: CASSLVSWGGGQTKWNTEAFF.